This is a list of T cell receptor beta chains from one sample in a study of early T cells in non-severe SARS-CoV-2 infection. TCRdb ran MiXCR on the 5' RACE reads and lists one entry per CDR3 protein. The sample lists tens of thousands of distinct CDR3 sequences; 13% were seen once. The material was whole blood, obtained at baseline. Receptor source: an adult who was a healthcare worker with PCR-confirmed SARS-CoV-2 infection or an uninfected control (not recorded which). Each CDR3 is given with its conserved first and last residue. The size of a clone is reported for some rows only, either as once, few or many, or as a class for expanded clones.

>-|TRBV9|TRBJ2-1|12
CASSAEYNEQFF
>many|TRBV5-6|TRBJ2-5|16
CASSLGTGARQETQYF
>-|TRBV5-1|TRBJ2-7|14
CASSLVVSPYEQYF
>-|TRBV5-4|TRBJ2-7|13
CASSKPDRPGQYF
>many|TRBV7-9|TRBJ2-1|17
CASSRHLLAESYNEQFF
>-|TRBV20-1|TRBJ2-2|13
CSATQTNTGELFF
>few|TRBV11-2|TRBJ2-1|13
CASSGSSYNEQFF
>few|TRBV13|TRBJ2-7|16
CASSLGPGLAGVEQYF
>-|TRBV19|TRBJ1-5|15
CASTLSGGFYQPQHF
>-|TRBV20-1|TRBJ2-7|14
CSASFNRESYEQYF
>many|TRBV2|TRBJ2-6|16
CASSEEGNAGANVLTF
>-|TRBV28|TRBJ2-7|16
CASNFNPGQPAYEQYF
>few|TRBV6-4|TRBJ1-2|14
CASRAEPGNYGYTF
>few|TRBV12-3/TRBV12-4|TRBJ1-2|12
CASSRVNYGYTF
>many|TRBV7-3|TRBJ1-1|13
CASSLEGGGEAFF
>many|TRBV18|TRBJ2-1|16
CASSPPSSGSGYEQFF
>-|TRBV3-1|TRBJ1-6|15
CASSDGRDYNSPLHF
>many|TRBV29-1|TRBJ1-1|13
CSVSGTGGTEAFF
>few|TRBV3-1|TRBJ2-5|15
CASSQEAGAQETQYF
>many|TRBV6-1|TRBJ1-5|16
CASSEGGGYSNQPQHF
>-|TRBV11-2|TRBJ2-1|13
CGSSLDGRNEQFF
>-|TRBV12-3/TRBV12-4|TRBJ2-7|14
CASSLKSASAEQYF
>few|TRBV6-4|TRBJ2-3|15
CASSYDRNSTDTQYF
>few|TRBV14|TRBJ2-7|11
CASSSTYEQYF
>few|TRBV6-2/TRBV6-3|TRBJ2-1|14
CASTTSGGYNEQFF
>-|TRBV12-3/TRBV12-4|TRBJ2-5|14
CASSLSGAGETQYF
>many|TRBV5-1|TRBJ2-1|16
CASSLLASGGYNEQFF
>many|TRBV2|TRBJ2-1|11
CASSRYSSEFF
>many|TRBV7-9|TRBJ2-3|12
CASSRQYDTQYF
>many|TRBV2|TRBJ2-2|15
CASGGQNANTGELFF
>-|TRBV19|TRBJ2-1|14
CASSYVAGYNEQFF
>-|TRBV20-1|TRBJ1-2|13
CSASLERNYGYTF
>-|TRBV7-2|TRBJ2-7|16
CASSLDGLAGVSEQYF
>-|TRBV9|TRBJ2-5|15
CASSNSGGMGETQYF
>-|TRBV28|TRBJ1-2|12
CASSLGLGGYTF
>few|TRBV12-3/TRBV12-4|TRBJ1-2|14
CASTLASGAYGYTF
>-|TRBV5-4|TRBJ2-5|14
CASSTGQNQETQYF
>-|TRBV7-2|TRBJ2-3|15
CASSSGPGYGYTQYF
>few|TRBV12-5|TRBJ1-4|16
CASGIDRGPTNEKLFF
>-|TRBV10-3|TRBJ2-3|16
CAISDPWSGRPDTQYF
>-|TRBV10-3|TRBJ1-1|15
CAISEQGRGNTEAFF
>few|TRBV9|TRBJ2-1|17
CASSVGVGGRVNNEQFF
>many|TRBV7-9|TRBJ2-5|12
CASSLASETQYF
>-|TRBV28|TRBJ2-3|14
CASSRVGGTDTQYF
>-|TRBV18|TRBJ2-7|15
CASSLGTGGTYEQYF